Listed here are 22 T cell receptor beta chains from one sample, sequenced in a study of vaccination and CD4 T cells after COVID-19. Treatment of the sample: 10-day PBMC culture with coronavirus spike peptide pools or control peptides (ViraFEST assay). Antigens for these TCRs are unknown. Sequenced with the Oncomine TCR Beta short-read assay was DNA taken from cultured CD4+ T cells. Each CDR3 protein is one row after TCRdb ran MiXCR on the PCR reads. Among roughly 18,000 distinct CDR3 sequences listed, roughly 60% were seen once. Sequencing was performed on CD4+ T cells from blood, cultured in vitro. These receptors originate from a human donor who had recovered from COVID-19.

The chain employs TRBV6-2 or TRBV6-3 and TRBJ1-5; D might be TRBD1 (5 bases). CDR1 is MNHEY, CDR2 SVGEGT, per germline. The CDR3 contains 12 residues. V lost 10 bases and J 4 bases, leaving 11 bases between the germline ends. In nucleotides, the CDR3 is TGTGCCACGCGACAGTCAAATCAGCCCCAGCATTTT. Amino acids: CATRQSNQPQHF.

The chain links TRBV5-1 to TRBJ2-5; 9 nucleotides align to TRBD2. Germline-derived CDR1 and CDR2 are SGHRS and YFSETQ. The length of the CDR3 is 18 residues. Germline trimming cut 0 bases from V and 6 bases from J; bases unmatched to any gene: 15. CDR3 protein: CASSLGDLVASGIKTQYF. The CDR3 DNA sequence: TGCGCCAGCAGCTTGGGTGACTTGGTGGCTAGCGGGATTAAGACCCAGTACTTC.

This chain links TRBV5-1 with TRBJ1-1; the D gene is possibly TRBD1 (5 bases). V lost 4 bases and J 2 bases, leaving 12 bases between the germline ends. This CDR3 comprises 14 residues. Germline V gives CDR1 SGHRS, CDR2 YFSETQ. CDR3 sequence (DNA): TGCGCCAGCAGCCCGGGGACTATAAACACTGAAGCTTTCTTT. Amino acids: CASSPGTINTEAFF. The full variable domain, its missing parts supplied by reference TRBV5-1 and TRBJ1-1, is KAGVTQTPRYLIKTRGQQVTLSCSPISGHRSVSWYQQTPGQGLQFLFEYFSETQRNKGNFPGRFSGRQFSNSRSEMNVSTLELGDSALYLCASSPGTINTEAFFGQGTRLTVV.

This sequence joins TRBV7-9 and TRBJ1-1; the D gene is possibly TRBD1 (5 bases). This CDR3 spans 15 amino acids. The ends were cut back, 7 bases at V and 0 bases at J, with 15 bases in the middle. CDR1 SEHNR and CDR2 FQNEAQ come from the germline V gene (reference sequence). The CDR3 bases are TGTGCCAGCATCCGGGACGTATTTTTGAACACTGAAGCTTTCTTT. Protein: CASIRDVFLNTEAFF.

This sequence joins TRBV2 and TRBJ1-1; unclear D gene. Trimming removed 6 bases from V and 11 bases from J, with 19 bases in between. This CDR3 is 13 amino acids long. Germline V gene lookup returns CDR1 SNHLY and CDR2 FYNNEI. The CDR3 loop reads CASSAGPRREAFF. CDR3 DNA: TGTGCCAGCAGCGCAGGTCCCCGCCGGGAGGCTTTCTTT.

The V call is TRBV2, the J call TRBJ2-5, with 7 bases aligning to TRBD1. The V gene's germline CDR1 is SNHLY and CDR2 FYNNEI. CDR3 length: 11 residues. The CDR3 loop reads CAGTDEETQYF. The CDR3 DNA is TGTGCGGGGACAGATGAAGAGACCCAGTACTTC.

The chain couples TRBV7-6 to TRBJ1-6; unclear D gene. CDR3 length equals 13 residues. Trimming shortened V by 4 bases and J by 5 bases, and 6 bases separated the two germline ends. Germline V gives CDR1 SGHVS, CDR2 FNYEAQ. The CDR3 DNA is TGTGCCAGCAGCTGGGCCGATAATTCACCCCTCCACTTT. Translating gives CASSWADNSPLHF.

J is TRBJ1-1 and V is TRBV20-1; D is perhaps TRBD1 (6 bases). Trimming removed 2 bases at V and 4 bases at J, with 14 bases between. Germline V gene sequence: CDR1 DFQATT, CDR2 SNEGSKA (reference sequence). CDR3 length equals 14 residues. The CDR3 DNA sequence: TGCAGTGCTAGACCCCGGGACATACCCACTGAAGCTTTCTTT. This encodes CSARPRDIPTEAFF.

The rearrangement links TRBV27 to TRBJ2-7; the D gene could be TRBD1 or TRBD2 (5 bases each). Germline loops: CDR1 MNHEY, CDR2 SMNVEV (reference sequence). This CDR3 is built from 14 residues. V lost 1 base to trimming and J lost 4 bases, with 11 bases between them. The CDR3 bases are TGTGCCAGCAGTTTATTTGGGACGGGTTACGAGCAGTACTTC. It translates to CASSLFGTGYEQYF.

The chain carries TRBV5-4 and TRBJ2-1; 10 bases fit TRBD2. The CDR3 is 17 residues long. J was trimmed by 6 bases and V by 3 bases; bases with no gene match: 12. Germline CDR1 is SGHNT and CDR2 is YYREEE (reference sequence). CDR3 DNA sequence: TGTGCCAGCAGCTCTGCCTTAGCGGGAGGAGGGAGCAATGAGCAGTTCTTC. This translates into CASSSALAGGGSNEQFF.

The chain links TRBV20-1 to TRBJ2-7; maybe TRBD2 (6 bases). Between the trimmed V and J ends, which lost 5 bases and 0 bases, there was a span of 11 bases. Per germline, CDR1 DFQATT and CDR2 SNEGSKA (reference sequence). The CDR3 spans 13 residues. The CDR3 DNA sequence: TGCAGTGCTTTCGACGGGGGCTCCTACGAGCAGTACTTC. Protein sequence: CSAFDGGSYEQYF.

The chain couples TRBV27 to TRBJ2-7; 9 bases match TRBD1. The V gene's germline CDR1 is MNHEY and CDR2 SMNVEV (reference sequence). The CDR3 is made up of 13 amino acids. V lost 3 bases to trimming and J lost 5 bases; unmatched junction nucleotides: 2. CDR3 residues: CASSFNRGHEQYF. The DNA for the CDR3 is TGTGCCAGCAGTTTTAACAGGGGGCACGAGCAGTACTTC.

This clonotype was seen more than once but under ten times. This chain uses TRBV6-1 with TRBJ1-2; tentative D call: TRBD1 (6 bases). V was cut by 8 bases and J by 8 bases, with 21 bases left in between. This CDR3 is 14 amino acids long. CDR1 is MNHNS and CDR2 is SASEGT in the germline V gene. The CDR3 sequence: CASFGGGFSRGYTF. The CDR3 DNA sequence: TGTGCCAGCTTCGGCGGGGGCTTTTCCAGGGGCTACACCTTC.

In its sample, this clonotype was seen a few times. V and J are TRBV5-1 and TRBJ1-1; 7 nucleotides match TRBD1. CDR1 SGHRS and CDR2 YFSETQ come from the germline V gene. Unmatched junction bases numbered 8, after V lost 3 bases and J lost 3 bases. The CDR3 length is 15 residues. CDR3 sequence reads: CASSSTGVGYTEAFF. The CDR3, as DNA: TGCGCCAGCAGCTCCACAGGGGTGGGATACACTGAAGCTTTCTTT.

The rearrangement joins TRBV23-1 to TRBJ1-1; 8 nucleotides line up with TRBD1. TRBV23-1 is an ORF, with its function uncertain. The CDR3 sequence is 13 residues long. CDR3 sequence: CGGRQGRSTEAFF. The CDR3 DNA reads TGCGGAGGCAGACAGGGGAGGAGCACTGAAGCTTTCTTT.

The chain recombines TRBV20-1 with TRBJ1-4, with a tentative D call TRBD1 (5 bases). The length of the CDR3 is 14 residues. V lost 6 bases and J 0 bases, leaving 11 bases between the germline ends. CDR1 is DFQATT and CDR2 is SNEGSKA in the germline V gene (reference sequence). The CDR3 bases are TGCAGTGCGTCGGGGGGACCAACTAATGAAAAACTGTTTTTT. This encodes CSASGGPTNEKLFF.

The chain links TRBV20-1 to TRBJ1-2, with 8 positions matching TRBD1. CDR3 length: 13 residues. V gave up 6 bases and J gave up 8 bases; unmatched junction bases: 11. CDR1 and CDR2 from the germline V gene are DFQATT and SNEGSKA (reference sequence). The CDR3 here is CSARGATGEGYTF. The DNA of the CDR3 is TGCAGTGCCCGGGGCGCGACAGGGGAGGGCTACACCTTC.

The rearrangement joins TRBV6-1 to TRBJ2-7; no definite D call. With 6 bases removed from V and 1 base from J, the gap between germline ends came to 19 bases. This CDR3 contains 16 residues. Germline V gene lookup returns CDR1 MNHNS and CDR2 SASEGT. The CDR3 protein is CASRKGPSSPSYEQYF. CDR3 bases: TGTGCCAGCAGAAAGGGTCCGTCGAGCCCTTCCTACGAGCAGTACTTC.

The CDR3 reads CASSLVVLTEPWDTEAFF. The DNA of the CDR3 is TGTGCCAGCAGCTTAGTGGTTTTGACAGAACCCTGGGACACTGAAGCTTTCTTT. The J gene is TRBJ1-1, the V gene TRBV7-9; weak D call: TRBD1 (5 bases). Germline CDR1 reads SEHNR; CDR2 reads FQNEAQ (reference sequence). CDR3 length: 18 amino acids. V was cut by 1 base and J by 3 bases, with 21 bases left in between.

This clonotype was seen more than once but under ten times. This sequence joins TRBV27 and TRBJ2-3; D tentatively fits TRBD1 or TRBD2 (5 bases each). Trimming left V 0 bases short and J 0 bases short, with 7 bases between. CDR3 length: 15 amino acids. The germline V gene encodes CDR1 MNHEY and CDR2 SMNVEV (reference sequence). This CDR3 is CASSLSGVSTDTQYF. In nucleotides, the CDR3 is TGTGCCAGCAGTTTATCGGGGGTTAGCACAGATACGCAGTATTTT.

A single count supports this clonotype. CDR3 amino acids: CASSSGTGSYNEQFF. The CDR3 DNA reads TGTGCCAGCAGCTCGGGGACAGGCTCCTACAATGAGCAGTTCTTC. V gene TRBV5-5 combines with J gene TRBJ2-1; 8 nucleotides line up with TRBD1. V shed 3 bases, J shed 0 bases, and the junction held 2 bases outside the gene matches. Germline-derived CDR1 and CDR2 are SGHKS and YYEKEE (reference sequence). The CDR3 consists of 15 residues.

The chain combines TRBV20-1 with TRBJ2-5; D call uncertain. The CDR3 spans 12 residues. V dropped 1 base and J dropped 2 bases, with 5 bases sitting between them. Germline V gene data show CDR1 as DFQATT and CDR2 as SNEGSKA (reference sequence). This CDR3 reads CSARGRQETQYF. The CDR3, as DNA: TGCAGTGCTAGAGGTCGTCAAGAGACCCAGTACTTC.